This TCR beta chain appears in the sequencing data of a study of cytomegalovirus exposure and HLA in healthy donors. Details on this clone: Its specificity is unknown.

13 Jbeta primers and 60 Vbeta primers were used for the PCR. Profiling relied on immunoSEQ multiplex PCR, and the TCRdb table lists in-frame clones only, not all of them. The sample holds approximately 160,000 clones; around 82% are singletons and the top ten take approximately 1.5%. Per the germline V gene, CDR1 is SNHLY and CDR2 is FYNNEI. The CDR3 sequence is 14 residues long. Trimming took off 8 bases at V and 7 bases at J, with 20 bases between the two ends. Study outcomes and limitations: Most subjects had HLA-A and HLA-B alleles reportedly predicted accurately by TCR beta sequences. Some segments of the V type, notably TRBV6-2 and TRBV6-3, were excluded as indistinguishable. With further analysis later on, most CMV-associated TCR beta chains appeared HLA-restricted.

The receptor's source is a male donor in good health and CMV-seronegative. The sequenced material came from PBMCs. J is TRBJ1-2 and V is TRBV2, with a possible D match to TRBD1 (6 bases). The CDR3 DNA is TGTGCCAGCGTCCAGGACAGATCCTATCCTGGCTACACCTTC. Protein product: CASVQDRSYPGYTF.